This is a list of T cell receptor beta chains from one sample in a study of T-cell reconstitution after alpha-beta-depleted transplantation in children. TCRdb itself ran the PCR reads through MiXCR, one entry per CDR3 protein. The sample yields about 7,200 distinct CDR3 sequences, 4% to 5.5% seen once. The material was PBMCs, mostly from graft donor cells, obtained 180 days after TCRalphabeta/CD19-depleted stem cell transplant. The source of these receptors is a child under two years old who had a stem cell transplant for acute myeloid leukemia, so the T cells may come from the graft donor. CDR3s include the opening cysteine and the closing phenylalanine or tryptophan. The order of the fields is D gene, J gene, clone size, V gene, CDR3 DNA, CDR3 protein. A D gene is named only where the DNA matches it firmly. Some rows mark clone size as missing; the rest say once, few, many or name a class of expanded clone.

.	TRBJ2-1	.	TRBV13	TGTGCCAGCAGCTTATCAGGGATCCCCTACAATGAGCAGTTCTTC	CASSLSGIPYNEQFF
.	TRBJ2-2	medium-sized	TRBV5-1	TGCGCCAGCAGCCCCTCGTCCACCGGGGAGCTGTTTTTT	CASSPSSTGELFF
.	TRBJ2-1	many	TRBV3-1	TGTGCCAGCAGCCAAGACCCCGGTTCCTACAATGAGCAGTTCTTC	CASSQDPGSYNEQFF
.	TRBJ1-2	many	TRBV28	TGTGCCAGCAGTCCCCCGGAGGTCTATGGCTACACCTTC	CASSPPEVYGYTF
.	TRBJ2-6	many	TRBV6-5	TGTGCCAGCTCCGCTACGGGCAGGCCATCCTCTGGGGCCAACGTCCTGACTTTC	CASSATGRPSSGANVLTF
.	TRBJ2-7	many	TRBV6-2/TRBV6-3	TGTGCCAGCAGTTACAGGCTAGCTGGGATCTACGAGCAGTACTTC	CASSYRLAGIYEQYF
TRBD1	TRBJ2-7	.	TRBV11-2	TGTGCCAGCAGCATCCAACAGGGGGCCCCCTACGAGCAGTACTTC	CASSIQQGAPYEQYF
.	TRBJ2-5	many	TRBV5-6	TGTGCCAGCAGCTTCGGGACCGAAAATTCTGCCCAGTACTTC	CASSFGTENSAQYF
.	TRBJ2-1	many	TRBV6-4	TGTGCCAGCAGTGACTCGAGGGACTTCTTCTACAATGAGCAGTTCTTC	CASSDSRDFFYNEQFF
.	TRBJ2-5	medium-sized	TRBV7-9	TGTGCCAGCAGCTTTAACAGGTTCGAGCATTTCCAAGAGACCCAGTACTTC	CASSFNRFEHFQETQYF
.	TRBJ1-1	many	TRBV28	TGTGCCAGCAGTTTGGGAGGGGGCACTGAAGCTTTCTTT	CASSLGGGTEAFF
.	TRBJ2-3	medium-sized	TRBV29-1	TGCAGCGTTGCTGCTCAGCTCGGCACAGATACGCAGTATTTT	CSVAAQLGTDTQYF
.	TRBJ2-5	medium-sized	TRBV20-1	TGCAGTGCTAGAGGGGGCAGGATGCAAGAGACCCAGTACTTC	CSARGGRMQETQYF
.	TRBJ1-2	many	TRBV5-6	TGTGCCAGCAGCAGGGAGGGACAAGAGCTCTATGGCTACACCTTC	CASSREGQELYGYTF
.	TRBJ2-5	medium-sized	TRBV28	TGTGCCAGCAGTGCCCCTACCCCAGAGACCCAGTACTTC	CASSAPTPETQYF
.	TRBJ1-4	many	TRBV5-1	TGCGCCAGCAGCGTGGGACGGACTCGTGAAAAACTGTTTTTT	CASSVGRTREKLFF
TRBD2	TRBJ2-7	large	TRBV20-1	TGCAGTGCGAAGATCGGGACTACGGGCTACGAGCAGTACTTC	CSAKIGTTGYEQYF
.	TRBJ1-5	many	TRBV7-9	TGTGCCAGCAGCTTAGGGGGGGATAGCAATCAGCCCCAGCATTTT	CASSLGGDSNQPQHF
.	TRBJ2-5	many	TRBV13	TGTGCCAGCAGCTTAGTTGCGGGGTTACTAGAGACCCAGTACTTC	CASSLVAGLLETQYF
.	TRBJ1-3	many	TRBV18	TGTGCCAGCTCACGGGACGGAGGAAACACCATATATTTT	CASSRDGGNTIYF
.	TRBJ2-3	medium-sized	TRBV7-2	TGTGCCAGCAGTCTCGGACGTCTCGGCGGGAGCACAGATACGCAGTATTTT	CASSLGRLGGSTDTQYF
.	TRBJ1-4	many	TRBV25-1	TGTGCCAGCAGTGAACGACCCAGCAGGGGTGAAAAACTGTTTTTT	CASSERPSRGEKLFF
.	TRBJ2-1	many	TRBV2	TGTGCCAGCAGCTTAAGACCACCAGGGATTAGTGAGCAGTTCTTC	CASSLRPPGISEQFF
.	TRBJ2-5	many	TRBV7-9	TGTGCCAGCAGCTTATTCAGGACAGTGAGTAGAGAGACCCAGTACTTC	CASSLFRTVSRETQYF
TRBD1	TRBJ1-2	many	TRBV15	TGTGCCACCAGCAGAGACACAGGGGCCTATGGCTACACCTTC	CATSRDTGAYGYTF
.	TRBJ1-5	many	TRBV2	TGTGCCAGCAGTCGGACAGACAGGAATCAGCCCCAGCATTTT	CASSRTDRNQPQHF
.	TRBJ1-5	many	TRBV27	TGTGCCAGCCGCAGACATGCTGGGGGCAATCAGCCCCAGCATTTT	CASRRHAGGNQPQHF
.	TRBJ1-1	many	TRBV7-2	TGTGCCAGCAGCTTAGGACAGCTGAACACTGAAGCTTTCTTT	CASSLGQLNTEAFF
.	TRBJ1-2	many	TRBV7-2	TGTGCCAGCAGTGCGGCAGGTCTTTATGGCTACACCTTC	CASSAAGLYGYTF
.	TRBJ1-1	many	TRBV25-1	TGTGCCAGCAGTGCCGGGGAAGCTTTCTTT	CASSAGEAFF
.	TRBJ1-1	many	TRBV12-3/TRBV12-4	TGTGCCAGCAGTTTAATGGGTAGCGTGAACACTGAAGCTTTCTTT	CASSLMGSVNTEAFF
.	TRBJ2-7	medium-sized	TRBV5-4	TGTGCCAGCAGCTTTGGTGGGGGCGATACCTACGAGCAGTACTTC	CASSFGGGDTYEQYF
.	TRBJ2-3	many	TRBV7-2	TGTGCCAGCAGCACACGGGTTTTGGGGCTTACAGATACGCAGTATTTT	CASSTRVLGLTDTQYF
TRBD1	TRBJ2-7	many	TRBV5-1	TGCGCCAGCAGCCCCGGGACAGCCTACGAGCAGTACTTC	CASSPGTAYEQYF